The present entry profiles one T cell receptor (beta chain) with its context. These data belong to a study of cytomegalovirus exposure and HLA in healthy donors. Germline trimming cut 0 bases from V and 0 bases from J; bases unmatched to any gene: 2. The CDR3 loop spans 16 amino acids. The germline CDR1 and CDR2 sequences are SGHDT and YYEEEE. Primers for the PCR totalled 60 Vbeta and 13 Jbeta. Assay used: immunoSEQ multiplex PCR; TCRdb lists only in-frame clones, some missing. The sample shows 130,000 or so clones, just over 65% of them seen only once. Healthy bone marrow donors formed the donor group.

The chain recombines TRBV5-6 with TRBJ2-1, with 8 bases matching TRBD2. Source material: PBMCs. The sequence was obtained from a woman between 55 and 75 years old in good health and CMV-seronegative. The CDR3 DNA sequence: TGTGCCAGCAGCTTGGACGCGGGGGGCTCCTACAATGAGCAGTTCTTC. Translating gives CASSLDAGGSYNEQFF.